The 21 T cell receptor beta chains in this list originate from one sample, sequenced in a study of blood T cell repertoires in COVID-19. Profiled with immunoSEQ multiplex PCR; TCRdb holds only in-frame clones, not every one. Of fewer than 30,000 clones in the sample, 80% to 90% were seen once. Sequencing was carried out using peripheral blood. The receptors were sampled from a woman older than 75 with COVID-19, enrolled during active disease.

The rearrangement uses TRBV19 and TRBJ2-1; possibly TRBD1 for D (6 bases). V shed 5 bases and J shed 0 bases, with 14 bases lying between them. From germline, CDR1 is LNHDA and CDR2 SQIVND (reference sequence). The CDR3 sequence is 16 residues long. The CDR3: CASSRTSRGSYNEQFF. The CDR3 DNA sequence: TGTGCCAGTAGTCGAACCTCCAGGGGCTCCTACAATGAGCAGTTCTTC.

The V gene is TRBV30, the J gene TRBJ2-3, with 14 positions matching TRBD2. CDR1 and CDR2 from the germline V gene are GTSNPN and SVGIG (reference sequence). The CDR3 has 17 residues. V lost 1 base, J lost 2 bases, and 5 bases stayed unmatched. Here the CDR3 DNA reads TGTGCCTGGAGTGGGGGACTAGCGGGGGCCCCCACAGATACGCAGTATTTT. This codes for CAWSGGLAGAPTDTQYF. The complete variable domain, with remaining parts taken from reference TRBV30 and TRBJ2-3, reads SQTIHQWPATLVQPVGSPLSLECTVEGTSNPNLYWYRQAAGRGLQLLFYSVGIGQISSEVPQNLSASRPQDRQFILSSKKLLLSDSGFYLCAWSGGLAGAPTDTQYFGPGTRLTVL.

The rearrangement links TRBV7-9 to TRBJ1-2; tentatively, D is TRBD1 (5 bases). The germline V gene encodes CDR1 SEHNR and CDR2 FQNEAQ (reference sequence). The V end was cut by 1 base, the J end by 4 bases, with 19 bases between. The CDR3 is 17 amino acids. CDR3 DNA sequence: TGTGCCAGCAGCTTAGATCCAGGGCTCGGCATGGGCTATGGCTACACCTTC. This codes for CASSLDPGLGMGYGYTF.

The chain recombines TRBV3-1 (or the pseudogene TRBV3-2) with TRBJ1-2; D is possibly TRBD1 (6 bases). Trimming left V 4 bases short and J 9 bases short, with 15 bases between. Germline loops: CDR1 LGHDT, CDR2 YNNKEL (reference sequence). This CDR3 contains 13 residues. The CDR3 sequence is CASSPDRTDRYTF. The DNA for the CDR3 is TGTGCCAGCAGCCCCGACCGGACAGACCGCTACACCTTC.

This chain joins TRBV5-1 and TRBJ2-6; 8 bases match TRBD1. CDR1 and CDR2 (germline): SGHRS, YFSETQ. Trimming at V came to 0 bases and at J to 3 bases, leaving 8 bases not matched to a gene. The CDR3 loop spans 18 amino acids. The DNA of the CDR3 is TGCGCCAGCAGCTTGGGAGCAGGGGGCGCGGGTGGGGCCAACGTCCTGACTTTC. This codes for CASSLGAGGAGGANVLTF.

CDR3 in amino acids: CATSRGGVGQPQHF. For the CDR3, the DNA is TGTGCCACCAGCAGAGGGGGGGTAGGACAGCCCCAGCATTTT. The rearrangement links TRBV15 to TRBJ1-5; a possible D gene is TRBD1 (5 bases). V was trimmed by 1 base and J by 7 bases, leaving 11 bases between them. The CDR3 runs to 14 residues. CDR1 LNHNV and CDR2 YYDKDF come from the germline V gene (reference sequence).

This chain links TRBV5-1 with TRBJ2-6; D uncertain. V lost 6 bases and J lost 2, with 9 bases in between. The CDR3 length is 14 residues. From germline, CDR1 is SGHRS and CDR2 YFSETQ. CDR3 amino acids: CASNEMAGANVLTF. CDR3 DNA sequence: TGCGCCAGCAACGAGATGGCTGGGGCCAACGTCCTGACTTTC.

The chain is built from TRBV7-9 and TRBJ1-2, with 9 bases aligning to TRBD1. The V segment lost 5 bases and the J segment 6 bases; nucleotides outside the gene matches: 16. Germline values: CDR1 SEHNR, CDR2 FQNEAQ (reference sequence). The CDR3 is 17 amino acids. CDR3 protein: CASSPSIGQGPWNGYTF. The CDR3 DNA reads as TGTGCCAGCAGCCCCAGTATTGGACAGGGGCCTTGGAATGGCTACACCTTC.

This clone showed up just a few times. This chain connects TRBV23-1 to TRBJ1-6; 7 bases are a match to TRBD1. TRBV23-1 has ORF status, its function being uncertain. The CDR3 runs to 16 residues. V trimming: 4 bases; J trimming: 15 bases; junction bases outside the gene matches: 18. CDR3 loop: CASSRQLGTAPKSLHF. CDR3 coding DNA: TGCGCCAGCAGTCGCCAACTCGGGACAGCCCCGAAAAGCCTCCACTTT.

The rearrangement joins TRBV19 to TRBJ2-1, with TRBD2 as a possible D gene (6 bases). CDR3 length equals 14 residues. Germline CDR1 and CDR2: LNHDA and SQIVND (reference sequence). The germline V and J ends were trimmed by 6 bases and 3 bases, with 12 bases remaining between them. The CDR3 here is CASRVRRGYNEQFF. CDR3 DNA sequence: TGTGCCAGTAGGGTGAGGCGGGGCTACAATGAGCAGTTCTTC.

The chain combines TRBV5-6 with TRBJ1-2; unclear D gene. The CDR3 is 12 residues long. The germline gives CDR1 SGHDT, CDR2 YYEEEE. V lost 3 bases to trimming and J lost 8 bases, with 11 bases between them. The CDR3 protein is CASSSFSGGYTF. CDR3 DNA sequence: TGTGCCAGCAGCTCCTTTTCGGGGGGCTACACCTTC. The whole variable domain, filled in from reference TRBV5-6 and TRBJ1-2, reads DAGVTQSPTHLIKTRGQQVTLRCSPKSGHDTVSWYQQALGQGPQFIFQYYEEEERQRGNFPDRFSGHQFPNYSSELNVNALLLGDSALYLCASSSFSGGYTFGSGTRLTVV.

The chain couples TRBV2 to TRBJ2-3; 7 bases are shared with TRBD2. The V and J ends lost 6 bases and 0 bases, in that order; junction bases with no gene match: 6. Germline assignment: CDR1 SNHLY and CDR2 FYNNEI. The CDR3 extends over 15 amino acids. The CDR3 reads CASRILAVSTDTQYF. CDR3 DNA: TGTGCCAGCAGGATCCTAGCGGTTAGCACAGATACGCAGTATTTT.

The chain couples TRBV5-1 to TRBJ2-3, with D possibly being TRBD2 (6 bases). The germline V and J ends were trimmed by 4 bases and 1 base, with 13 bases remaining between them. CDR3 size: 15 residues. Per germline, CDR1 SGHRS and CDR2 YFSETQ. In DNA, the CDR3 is TGCGCCAGCAGCCCCGGACCGGGAGGCACAGATACGCAGTATTTT. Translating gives CASSPGPGGTDTQYF.

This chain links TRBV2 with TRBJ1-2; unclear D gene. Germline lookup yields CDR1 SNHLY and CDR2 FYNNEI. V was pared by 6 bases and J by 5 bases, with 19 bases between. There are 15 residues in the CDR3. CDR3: CASRFARVLVYGYTF. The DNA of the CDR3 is TGTGCCAGCAGGTTCGCCCGAGTTTTGGTGTATGGCTACACCTTC.

The CDR3 DNA sequence: TGTGCCAGCAGCTTAGATAGGGGGACCTATGGCTACACCTTC. Protein: CASSLDRGTYGYTF. The chain employs TRBV11-2 and TRBJ1-2, with a possible D match to TRBD1 (6 bases). Germline V gene data show CDR1 as SGHAT and CDR2 as FQNNGV. The CDR3 totals 14 residues. The V end lost 0 bases, the J end lost 4 bases, and 9 bases lay between the germline ends.

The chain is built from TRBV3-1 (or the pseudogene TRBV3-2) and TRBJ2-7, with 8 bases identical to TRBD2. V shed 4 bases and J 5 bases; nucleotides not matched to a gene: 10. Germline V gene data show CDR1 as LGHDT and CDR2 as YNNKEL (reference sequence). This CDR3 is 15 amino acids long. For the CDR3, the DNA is TGTGCCAGCAGCCGGAGCGGGGGTCCGCCCCACGAGCAGTACTTC. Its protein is CASSRSGGPPHEQYF.

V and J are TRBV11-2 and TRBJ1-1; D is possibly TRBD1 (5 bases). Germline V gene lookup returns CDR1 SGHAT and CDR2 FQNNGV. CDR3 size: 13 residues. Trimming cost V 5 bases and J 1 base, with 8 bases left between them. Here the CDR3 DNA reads TGTGCCAGCAGCCTGACAGCGAACACTGAAGCTTTCTTT. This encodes CASSLTANTEAFF.

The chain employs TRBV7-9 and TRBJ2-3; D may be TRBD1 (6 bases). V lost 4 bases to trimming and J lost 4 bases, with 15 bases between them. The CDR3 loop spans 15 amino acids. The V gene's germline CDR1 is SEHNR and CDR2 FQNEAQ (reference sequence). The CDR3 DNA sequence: TGTGCCAGCAGCTCACGGGCAGGGGCCGCAGATACGCAGTATTTT. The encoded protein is CASSSRAGAADTQYF.

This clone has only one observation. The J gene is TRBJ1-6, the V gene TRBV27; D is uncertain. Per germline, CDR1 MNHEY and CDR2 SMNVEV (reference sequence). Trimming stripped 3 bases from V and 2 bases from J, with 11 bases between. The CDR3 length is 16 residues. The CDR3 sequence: CASSLNSQPYNSPLHF. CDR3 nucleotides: TGTGCCAGCAGTTTGAATAGCCAACCCTATAATTCACCCCTCCACTTT.

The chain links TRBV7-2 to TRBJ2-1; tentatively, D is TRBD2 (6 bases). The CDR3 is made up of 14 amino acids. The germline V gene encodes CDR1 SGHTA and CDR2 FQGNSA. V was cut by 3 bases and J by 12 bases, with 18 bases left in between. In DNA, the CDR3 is TGTGCCAGCAGCTTTGGGGGAGGAGGGAACGGGCAGTTCTTC. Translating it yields CASSFGGGGNGQFF.

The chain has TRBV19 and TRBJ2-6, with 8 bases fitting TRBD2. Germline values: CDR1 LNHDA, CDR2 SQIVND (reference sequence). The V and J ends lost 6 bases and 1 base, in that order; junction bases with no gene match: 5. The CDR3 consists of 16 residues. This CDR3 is CASRPGGGSGANVLTF. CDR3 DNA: TGTGCCAGTAGACCTGGCGGGGGGTCTGGGGCCAACGTCCTGACTTTC.